The source of this T cell receptor (beta chain) is a study of early T cells in non-severe SARS-CoV-2 infection. On the study more broadly: Chains were unpaired, as sequencing was done on bulk RNA from unsorted whole blood. General observations from the study: A preference for anti-spike CD8 responses marked VDJdb matching, which missed private and CD4 specificities.

Researchers attached unique molecular identifiers to individual cDNA molecules. TCRdb recomputed calls from the 5' RACE reads with MiXCR, one row per CDR3 protein. The sample carries fewer than 30,000 distinct CDR3 sequences, nearly 4.5% recorded once. This CDR3 spans 17 amino acids. There are many counts of this clonotype. What it binds is unknown. The gene calls are TRBV21-1 and TRBJ2-5; the table names TRBD1, a call not compared with the DNA. TRBV21-1 is a known pseudogene. The sequencing sample was made of whole blood. The receptor was isolated from an adult who was a healthcare worker with PCR-confirmed SARS-CoV-2 infection or an uninfected control (not recorded which). The DNA of the CDR3 is TGTGCCAGCAGCAAAAAATCCTCGAGACAGGGAGGAGAGACCCAGTACTTC. Encoded protein: CASSKKSSRQGGETQYF.